These 23 T cell receptor beta chains came from one sample sequenced in a study of Tregs in tolerant kidney transplant recipients. TCRdb's copy holds only in-frame clones and misses some; the assay was immunoSEQ multiplex PCR. Here the sample spans around 61,000 clones, 80% to 90% being singletons. Sequenced input: CD4+ T cells from blood. The receptors derive from a human donor in good health.

The chain combines TRBV9 with TRBJ2-3, with 13 bases fitting TRBD2. The V gene's germline CDR1 is SGDLS and CDR2 YYNGEE. This CDR3 contains 16 residues. Trimming took 2 bases from V and 4 from J; bases not matched to a gene: 4. CDR3 amino acids: CASSVTSGRVADTQYF. The CDR3 nucleotides are TGTGCCAGCAGCGTCACTAGCGGGAGGGTGGCAGATACGCAGTATTTT.

The rearrangement joins TRBV12-5 to TRBJ2-2; D not resolved. Between the trimmed V and J ends, which lost 4 bases and 6 bases, there was a span of 9 bases. Germline V gene data show CDR1 as LGHNT and CDR2 as FRNRAP. The CDR3 has 13 residues. In nucleotides, the CDR3 is TGTGCTAGTGGTTCACAGTTGCCCGGGGAGCTGTTTTTT. Translation gives CASGSQLPGELFF.

The chain recombines TRBV7-8 with TRBJ2-7; 9 bases fit TRBD1. CDR1 is SGHVS and CDR2 is FQNEAQ in the germline V gene. The V and J ends lost 5 bases and 2 bases, in that order; junction bases with no gene match: 7. This CDR3 spans 15 amino acids. The CDR3 DNA reads TGTGCCAGCAGCCGGCACCGGGACAGGGCCTACGAGCAGTACTTC. Residues: CASSRHRDRAYEQYF. Full variable domain (remainder filled in from reference TRBV7-8 and TRBJ2-7): GAGVSQSPRYKVAKRGQDVALRCDPISGHVSLFWYQQALGQGPEFLTYFQNEAQLDKSGLPSDRFFAERPEGSVSTLKIQRTQQEDSAVYLCASSRHRDRAYEQYFGPGTRLTVT.

The chain joins TRBV4-3 to TRBJ1-2, with 10 bases fitting TRBD1. This CDR3 comprises 16 residues. V dropped 4 bases and J dropped 5; count of bases not matched to a gene: 10. Germline V CDR1 and CDR2: LGHNA, YSLEER. CDR3 nucleotides: TGCGCCAGCAGCCTTGGCCGGGACAGGGGACAATATGGCTACACCTTC. Protein sequence: CASSLGRDRGQYGYTF.

The chain recombines TRBV11-2 with TRBJ2-7; 8 bases align to TRBD1. CDR3 length: 14 amino acids. Germline CDR1 is SGHAT and CDR2 is FQNNGV. V trimming: 8 bases; J trimming: 4 bases; junction bases outside the gene matches: 10. The CDR3 nucleotides are TGTGCCAGCCGCCCGGGACAGGAGGGGTACGAGCAGTACTTC. The encoded protein is CASRPGQEGYEQYF. The whole variable domain, filled in from reference TRBV11-2 and TRBJ2-7, reads EAGVAQSPRYKIIEKRQSVAFWCNPISGHATLYWYQQILGQGPKLLIQFQNNGVVDDSQLPKDRFSAERLKGVDSTLKIQPAKLEDSAVYLCASRPGQEGYEQYFGPGTRLTVT.

This clone ranks as medium-sized. This sequence joins TRBV5-1 and TRBJ1-5; TRBD1 aligns across 8 bases. Trimming at V came to 3 bases and at J to 5 bases, leaving 4 bases not matched to a gene. Per the germline V gene, CDR1 is SGHRS and CDR2 is YFSETQ. There are 14 residues in the CDR3. This CDR3 is CASSSQGGDQPQHF. The CDR3 nucleotides are TGCGCCAGCAGCTCACAGGGGGGCGATCAGCCCCAGCATTTT. The full variable domain, rest sourced from reference TRBV5-1 and TRBJ1-5, is KAGVTQTPRYLIKTRGQQVTLSCSPISGHRSVSWYQQTPGQGLQFLFEYFSETQRNKGNFPGRFSGRQFSNSRSEMNVSTLELGDSALYLCASSSQGGDQPQHFGDGTRLSIL.

This sequence joins TRBV27 and TRBJ2-6, with D perhaps TRBD2 (5 bases). The CDR3 consists of 18 residues. Per the germline V gene, CDR1 is MNHEY and CDR2 is SMNVEV (reference sequence). V shed 6 bases and J shed 0 bases, with 18 bases lying between them. The CDR3 DNA is TGTGCCAGCAGGCTTAGGAGCGGAGAAGGCTCTGGGGCCAACGTCCTGACTTTC. It translates to CASRLRSGEGSGANVLTF.

This sequence joins TRBV14 and TRBJ1-1; no clear D gene. Germline CDR1 SGHDN, CDR2 FVKESK. Between the trimmed V and J ends, which lost 2 bases and 2 bases, there was a span of 6 bases. The CDR3 extends over 13 amino acids. The CDR3 DNA reads as TGTGCCAGCAGCCAACCAGGCAACACTGAAGCTTTCTTT. Amino acid sequence: CASSQPGNTEAFF.

The chain joins TRBV5-1 to TRBJ1-3; a weak D match, TRBD1 (6 bases). This CDR3 has 15 residues. In germline, CDR1 is SGHRS, CDR2 YFSETQ. V shed 4 bases and J shed 4 bases, with 15 bases lying between them. The CDR3 coding sequence is TGCGCCAGCAGCCCAACAGGGCTGGAGGGAAACACCATATATTTT. Its translation is CASSPTGLEGNTIYF.

This chain joins TRBV29-1 and TRBJ2-1; no clear D gene. Germline values: CDR1 SQVTM, CDR2 ANQGSEA. CDR3 size: 13 residues. The V gene lost 4 bases and the J gene lost 3 bases, with 10 bases spanning the gap. The CDR3 loop reads CSVGGLGYNEQFF. The CDR3 DNA reads as TGCAGCGTTGGAGGATTGGGCTACAATGAGCAGTTCTTC.

The V call is TRBV19, the J call TRBJ2-7; 11 bases are shared with TRBD1. CDR1 and CDR2 (germline): LNHDA, SQIVND (reference sequence). Trimming at V came to 5 bases and at J to 5 bases, leaving 8 bases not matched to a gene. This CDR3 has 15 residues. CDR3 nucleotides: TGTGCCAGTAGTCTTGGACAGGGGGCGTTCCACGAGCAGTACTTC. Amino acid sequence: CASSLGQGAFHEQYF.

J is TRBJ2-1 and V is TRBV7-3; 9 bases are a match to TRBD2. The V gene's germline CDR1 is SGHTA and CDR2 FQGTGA. Trimming at V came to 3 bases and at J to 6 bases, leaving 6 bases not matched to a gene. CDR3 length equals 15 residues. CDR3 residues: CASSFALAGFNEQFF. CDR3 bases: TGTGCCAGCAGCTTTGCCCTAGCGGGGTTCAATGAGCAGTTCTTC.

This sequence joins TRBV19 and TRBJ1-5; D not resolved. Trimming took 2 bases from V and 5 from J, leaving 7 bases between them. Per the germline V gene, CDR1 is LNHDA and CDR2 is SQIVND (reference sequence). The CDR3 consists of 13 residues. The CDR3 sequence is CASSIPGDQPQHF. The CDR3 bases are TGTGCCAGTAGTATACCTGGGGATCAGCCCCAGCATTTT.

This sequence joins TRBV18 and TRBJ2-1; the D gene could be TRBD1 or TRBD2 (5 bases each). The CDR3 extends over 14 amino acids. Germline CDR1 and CDR2: KGHSH and LQKENI. V was trimmed by 3 bases and J by 6 bases, leaving 12 bases between them. CDR3 DNA sequence: TGTGCCAGCTCACCCCGCCTGGGGGTCAATGAGCAGTTCTTC. This codes for CASSPRLGVNEQFF. The whole variable domain, filled in from reference TRBV18 and TRBJ2-1, reads NAGVMQNPRHLVRRRGQEARLRCSPMKGHSHVYWYRQLPEEGLKFMVYLQKENIIDESGMPKERFSAEFPKEGPSILRIQQVVRGDSAAYFCASSPRLGVNEQFFGPGTRLTVL.

The J gene is TRBJ1-2, the V gene TRBV6-5; TRBD1 aligns across 10 bases. Germline CDR1 is MNHEY and CDR2 is SVGAGI. The CDR3 has 16 amino acids. V lost 3 bases to trimming and J lost 6 bases; unmatched junction nucleotides: 10. The CDR3 reads CASSYRPGTGAHGYTF. Written as DNA, the CDR3 is TGTGCCAGCAGTTATCGGCCCGGGACAGGGGCCCATGGCTACACCTTC.

J is TRBJ1-4 and V is TRBV4-2, with a possible D match to TRBD1 (6 bases). CDR1 is LGHNA, CDR2 YNFKEQ, per germline. Deletions cut 4 bases from V and 8 bases from J, with 14 bases between. CDR3 length: 14 residues. The CDR3 loop is CASSPWTDREKLFF. CDR3 DNA: TGTGCCAGCAGCCCCTGGACAGATCGGGAAAAACTGTTTTTT.

The chain combines TRBV10-3 with TRBJ2-3; no firm D call. Between the trimmed V and J ends, which lost 2 bases and 2 bases, there was a span of 8 bases. CDR1 ENHRY and CDR2 SYGVKD come from the germline V gene. CDR3 length: 14 residues. This chain's CDR3 is CAISESAFTDTQYF. The CDR3 DNA sequence: TGTGCCATCAGTGAGAGCGCCTTCACAGATACGCAGTATTTT.

This chain joins TRBV21-1 and TRBJ2-7. TRBV21-1 is marked as a pseudogene. This CDR3 is 15 amino acids long. In DNA, the CDR3 is TGTGCCAGCAGCAAAGAAGTACAGGGAGGAGACGAGCAGTACTTC. This translates into CASSKEVQGGDEQYF.

The chain is built from TRBV7-2 and TRBJ2-1; D unclear. The V and J ends lost 4 bases and 5 bases respectively, with 12 bases between them. The CDR3 length is 14 residues. CDR1 SGHTA and CDR2 FQGNSA come from the germline V gene. The CDR3 loop is CASSSTLLNNEQFF. CDR3 bases: TGTGCCAGCAGCTCGACCCTGTTAAACAATGAGCAGTTCTTC.

This clone was found a few times. The chain recombines TRBV9 with TRBJ2-3, with D hard to call. Trimming took 0 bases from V and 6 from J, leaving 11 bases between them. This CDR3 is built from 14 residues. Germline CDR1 is SGDLS and CDR2 is YYNGEE. CDR3 loop: CASSVGPLGDTQYF. For the CDR3, the DNA is TGTGCCAGCAGCGTAGGGCCCCTGGGGGATACGCAGTATTTT.

The chain employs TRBV7-9 and TRBJ2-5; 9 bases align to TRBD1. V lost 6 bases and J lost 4; bases outside the gene matches: 15. In germline, CDR1 is SEHNR, CDR2 FQNEAQ (reference sequence). CDR3 length equals 17 residues. Here the CDR3 DNA reads TGTGCCAGCAGTCGGACAGGGGTGATTGTTAGTGGAGAGACCCAGTACTTC. Encoded protein: CASSRTGVIVSGETQYF.

This clone is a singleton in its sample. The rearrangement links TRBV4-3 to TRBJ2-5; D gene uncertain. Germline V CDR1 and CDR2: LGHNA, YSLEER. V was cut by 0 bases and J by 2 bases, with 22 bases left in between. The CDR3 covers 19 residues. CDR3 bases: TGCGCCAGCAGCCAAGAATGGCGGTCGATAGGTATAACACAAGAGACCCAGTACTTC. This codes for CASSQEWRSIGITQETQYF.

The chain joins TRBV2 to TRBJ2-7, with D hard to call. The CDR3 contains 14 residues. Germline-derived CDR1 and CDR2 are SNHLY and FYNNEI. V lost 5 bases, J lost 2 bases, and 13 bases lay in between. The CDR3, as DNA: TGTGCCAGCAGTTGGGTTGCAAATACCTACGAGCAGTACTTC. Translating it yields CASSWVANTYEQYF.